A single sample gave rise to the 28 T cell receptor beta chains below, sequenced in a study of identical twins. TCRdb re-called the 5' RACE reads with MiXCR, one entry per CDR3 protein. The table includes hundreds of thousands of distinct CDR3 sequences, 15% to 20% detected once. These data are also associated with another study on T cells expressing NK-cell markers.

The sample consisted of PBMCs. These receptor sequences come from a woman aged 18 to 35 in good health.

The chain employs TRBV6-1 and TRBJ2-6, with D perhaps TRBD2 (6 bases). The CDR3 extends over 18 amino acids. Germline CDR1 reads MNHNS; CDR2 reads SASEGT. The V and J ends lost 5 bases and 0 bases respectively, with 17 bases between them. The chain's CDR3 is CASSPPGLFLSGANVLTF. CDR3 DNA sequence: TGTGCCAGCAGTCCACCGGGACTCTTCCTCTCTGGGGCCAACGTCCTGACTTTC.

This sequence joins TRBV14 and TRBJ2-3; D uncertain. This CDR3 spans 13 amino acids. In germline, CDR1 is SGHDN, CDR2 FVKESK. Trimming took off 2 bases at V and 1 base at J, with 4 bases between the two ends. The CDR3 loop is CASSQWGTDTQYF. CDR3 nucleotides: TGTGCCAGCAGCCAATGGGGCACAGATACGCAGTATTTT.

The gene calls are TRBV12-5 and TRBJ1-1, with D hard to call. CDR1 and CDR2 from the germline V gene are LGHNT and FRNRAP. Trimming removed 7 bases from V and 5 bases from J, with 14 bases in between. There are 13 residues in the CDR3. The CDR3 here is CASALPIWTEAFF. The CDR3 nucleotides read TGTGCTAGTGCCCTCCCGATATGGACTGAAGCTTTCTTT.

This clonotype was observed a few times. The chain combines TRBV5-1 with TRBJ2-5, with D possibly being TRBD2 (7 bases). The CDR3 is made up of 16 amino acids. Germline CDR1 reads SGHRS; CDR2 reads YFSETQ. V lost 1 base to trimming and J lost 2 bases, with 15 bases between them. DNA of the CDR3: TGCGCCAGCAGCTTGCGGGGGGCCTTTCAACAAGAGACCCAGTACTTC. Its protein product is CASSLRGAFQQETQYF. Combining the CDR3 with reference TRBV5-1 and TRBJ2-5 gives the whole variable domain KAGVTQTPRYLIKTRGQQVTLSCSPISGHRSVSWYQQTPGQGLQFLFEYFSETQRNKGNFPGRFSGRQFSNSRSEMNVSTLELGDSALYLCASSLRGAFQQETQYFGPGTRLLVL.

V and J are TRBV20-1 and TRBJ1-1, with 9 bases that match TRBD1. The CDR3 runs to 17 residues. Germline values: CDR1 DFQATT, CDR2 SNEGSKA (reference sequence). V was clipped by 0 bases and J by 6 bases; unmatched bases: 14. The CDR3 sequence is CSARDPRTGASGAEAFF. CDR3 sequence (DNA): TGCAGTGCTAGAGATCCACGGACAGGGGCTTCGGGAGCTGAAGCTTTCTTT.

This clonotype came up a few times. The gene calls are TRBV20-1 and TRBJ2-3; 11 bases fit TRBD2. The CDR3 spans 17 residues. The V and J ends lost 0 bases and 0 bases, in that order; junction bases with no gene match: 5. The germline V gene encodes CDR1 DFQATT and CDR2 SNEGSKA (reference sequence). The CDR3 DNA reads TGCAGTGCTAGAGATCTTCGACTAGCGGGAAGCACAGATACGCAGTATTTT. Protein: CSARDLRLAGSTDTQYF.

The rearrangement joins TRBV10-3 to TRBJ2-2; 7 bases match TRBD1. CDR3 length: 15 amino acids. Looked up from germline, CDR1 is ENHRY and CDR2 is SYGVKD. V was clipped by 4 bases and J by 2 bases; unmatched bases: 4. CDR3: CAISAGQANTGELFF. The CDR3 nucleotides read TGTGCCATCAGTGCCGGACAGGCCAACACCGGGGAGCTGTTTTTT.

This clonotype came up a few times. The chain employs TRBV7-8 and TRBJ2-1; D unresolved. The CDR3 sequence is 13 residues long. Trimming left V 3 bases short and J 7 bases short, with 10 bases between. Germline CDR1 and CDR2: SGHVS and FQNEAQ. CDR3 nucleotide sequence: TGTGCCAGCAGCTTTTCTGAATTGAATGAGCAGTTCTTC. It translates to CASSFSELNEQFF.

A note on this clonotype: One end of the junction fails to match germline, which may point to a read error. The gene calls are TRBV20-1 and TRBJ1-5, with D hard to call. The germline V gene encodes CDR1 DFQATT and CDR2 SNEGSKA (reference sequence). The CDR3 has 14 amino acids. The CDR3 spells CSASGRGSNQPQRF. The DNA for the CDR3 is TGCAGTGCTAGCGGGCGCGGGAGCAATCAGCCCCAGCGTTTT.

This clonotype showed up just a few times. The J gene is TRBJ2-4, the V gene TRBV25-1, with TRBD1 identical over 7 bases. The germline CDR1 and CDR2 sequences are MGHDK and SYGVNS. The CDR3 extends over 15 amino acids. V lost 5 bases to trimming and J lost 1 base; unmatched junction nucleotides: 5. The CDR3 loop is CASSPRQGAKNIQYF. DNA for the CDR3: TGTGCCAGCAGTCCCCGACAGGGTGCCAAAAACATTCAGTACTTC.

This rearrangement joins TRBV4-3 to TRBJ2-1; maybe TRBD1 (6 bases). The ends were cut back, 4 bases at V and 3 bases at J, with 13 bases in the middle. The V gene's germline CDR1 is LGHNA and CDR2 YSLEER. The CDR3 runs 15 residues. The CDR3 loop reads CASSLNRDNYNEQFF. In nucleotides, the CDR3 is TGCGCCAGCAGCCTAAACCGGGACAACTACAATGAGCAGTTCTTC.

The chain is built from TRBV5-1 and TRBJ2-7, with TRBD1 matching 9 bases. The germline V gene has CDR1 SGHRS and CDR2 YFSETQ. The CDR3 sequence is 15 residues long. Trimming cost V 2 bases and J 6 bases; bases outside gene matches: 9. This CDR3 is CASSFPGTGHPEQYF. The CDR3 coding sequence is TGCGCCAGCAGCTTTCCCGGGACAGGGCACCCCGAGCAGTACTTC.

V usage is TRBV5-1 and J usage is TRBJ1-2; no clear D. CDR1 is SGHRS and CDR2 is YFSETQ in the germline V gene. This CDR3 comprises 14 residues. V shed 3 bases and J shed 0 bases, with 9 bases lying between them. The CDR3 region has the DNA TGCGCCAGCAGCTATAACAACGCTAACTATGGCTACACCTTC. Protein sequence: CASSYNNANYGYTF.

This chain links TRBV6-1 with TRBJ2-2, with 8 bases identical to TRBD2. The germline CDR1 and CDR2 sequences are MNHNS and SASEGT. CDR3 length equals 16 residues. J lost 2 bases, V lost 8 bases, and 10 bases had no gene match. The CDR3 DNA is TGTGCCAGCGGTCTCCGGCTAGCGGGTAACACCGGGGAGCTGTTTTTT. It encodes CASGLRLAGNTGELFF.

The table lists this clonotype with a few counts. The gene calls are TRBV29-1 and TRBJ1-2, with 10 bases identical to TRBD1. V was clipped by 6 bases and J by 7 bases; unmatched bases: 5. The CDR3 has 12 residues. Germline-derived CDR1 and CDR2 are SQVTM and ANQGSEA. CDR3 sequence: CSVDRGRGGYTF. The CDR3, as DNA: TGCAGCGTCGACAGGGGGCGCGGTGGCTACACCTTC.

V is TRBV6-5 and J is TRBJ2-1; D may match TRBD1 or TRBD2 (5 bases each). V lost 2 bases and J 4 bases, leaving 12 bases between the germline ends. Germline assignment: CDR1 MNHEY and CDR2 SVGAGI. The CDR3 is 15 amino acids. The CDR3 DNA follows: TGTGCCAGCAGTTACGGGGGAACAGTTTACAATGAGCAGTTCTTC. Translation gives CASSYGGTVYNEQFF.

The rearrangement joins TRBV18 to TRBJ1-1, with 10 bases identical to TRBD1. Germline trimming cut 3 bases from V and 3 bases from J; bases unmatched to any gene: 4. The germline V gene has CDR1 KGHSH and CDR2 LQKENI. The CDR3 is 15 residues long. Here the CDR3 DNA reads TGTGCCAGCTCACCGGACAGGGGGGTCGACACTGAAGCTTTCTTT. Its translation: CASSPDRGVDTEAFF. The entire variable domain, with the rest obtained from reference TRBV18 and TRBJ1-1, is as follows: NAGVMQNPRHLVRRRGQEARLRCSPMKGHSHVYWYRQLPEEGLKFMVYLQKENIIDESGMPKERFSAEFPKEGPSILRIQQVVRGDSAAYFCASSPDRGVDTEAFFGQGTRLTVV.

This clonotype occurred once. This chain links TRBV11-2 with TRBJ2-3; 8 bases match TRBD2. Trimming at V came to 8 bases and at J to 6 bases, leaving 7 bases not matched to a gene. Germline V gene sequence: CDR1 SGHAT, CDR2 FQNNGV. The CDR3 is 13 residues long. CDR3 protein: CASQSGGWDTQYF. As DNA, the CDR3 is TGTGCCAGCCAGAGCGGGGGCTGGGATACGCAGTATTTT.

The chain is built from TRBV7-9 and TRBJ2-7; D may be TRBD2 (5 bases). The germline gives CDR1 SEHNR, CDR2 FQNEAQ (reference sequence). The V end lost 5 bases, the J end lost 6 bases, and 14 bases lay between the germline ends. CDR3 size: 13 residues. For the CDR3, the DNA is TGTGCCAGCAGCCCCCAGAGGGCAACCGAGCAGTACTTC. It yields the protein CASSPQRATEQYF.

The chain links TRBV7-9 to TRBJ1-2, with TRBD1 matching over 10 bases. V shed 4 bases, J shed 6 bases, and the junction held 11 bases outside the gene matches. The CDR3 sequence is 16 residues long. Germline assignment: CDR1 SEHNR and CDR2 FQNEAQ (reference sequence). CDR3 nucleotides: TGTGCCAGCAGCTCCGGACAGGGGGGAGAACCCAATGGCTACACCTTC. As protein: CASSSGQGGEPNGYTF.

This clonotype turned up a few times. V gene TRBV7-9 combines with J gene TRBJ1-1; 9 bases align to TRBD1. Germline V gives CDR1 SEHNR, CDR2 FQNEAQ (reference sequence). CDR3 length equals 17 residues. The junction had 10 bases not matched to a gene; V was cut back by 1 base and J by 4 bases. The CDR3 bases are TGTGCCAGCAGCTTAGGCTCCGCGACAGGGGGTTCCACTGAAGCTTTCTTT. Amino acid sequence: CASSLGSATGGSTEAFF.

This clonotype was seen more than once but under ten times. This chain links TRBV5-1 with TRBJ2-3, with D perhaps matching TRBD1 (5 bases). V shed 0 bases and J shed 2 bases, with 7 bases lying between them. The germline gives CDR1 SGHRS, CDR2 YFSETQ. The CDR3 runs to 14 residues. CDR3 DNA: TGCGCCAGCAGCTTGGGCAGGGACACAGATACGCAGTATTTT. Amino acids: CASSLGRDTDTQYF.

This CDR3 is CASSLWGAIREQYF. The CDR3 region has the DNA TGTGCCAGCAGCTTATGGGGGGCGATCCGCGAGCAGTACTTC. The chain has TRBV5-5 and TRBJ2-7; D may correspond to TRBD1 or TRBD2 (6 bases each). The germline gives CDR1 SGHKS, CDR2 YYEKEE (reference sequence). V shed 2 bases and J shed 6 bases, with 15 bases lying between them. The CDR3 runs 14 residues. The whole variable domain, filled in from reference TRBV5-5 and TRBJ2-7, reads DAGVTQSPTHLIKTRGQQVTLRCSPISGHKSVSWYQQVLGQGPQFIFQYYEKEERGRGNFPDRFSARQFPNYSSELNVNALLLGDSALYLCASSLWGAIREQYFGPGTRLTVT.

This clonotype has only a few counts. The V gene is TRBV5-5, the J gene TRBJ2-2; D remains ambiguous. Germline CDR1 SGHKS, CDR2 YYEKEE (reference sequence). This CDR3 has 14 residues. Trimming left V 4 bases short and J 2 bases short, with 9 bases between. As DNA, the CDR3 is TGTGCCAGCAGCCCCGGATTTAACACCGGGGAGCTGTTTTTT. Encoded protein: CASSPGFNTGELFF.

In its sample, this clonotype was seen a few times. The genes are TRBV10-3 and TRBJ2-7; TRBD1 agrees at 8 bases. The ends lost 2 bases at V and 9 bases at J; junction bases unmatched: 6. The germline CDR1 and CDR2 sequences are ENHRY and SYGVKD. This CDR3 has 13 residues. The CDR3 sequence: CAISEPGQVSQYF. Here the CDR3 DNA reads TGTGCCATCAGTGAGCCGGGACAGGTGTCGCAGTACTTC.

A word on this clonotype: An end of the junction does not agree with germline; a read error may underlie this. V gene TRBV6-1 combines with J gene TRBJ2-3; no firm D call. The CDR3 has 15 residues. Germline V gene data show CDR1 as MNHNS and CDR2 as SASEGT. CDR3 in DNA: TGTGCCAGCAGTCAAGCCGATTGGGGTACAGATACGCAGTATTTT. It translates to CASSQADWGTDTQYF.

This clonotype was detected a few times. The chain uses TRBV20-1 and TRBJ1-3, with 8 bases identical to TRBD1. Germline V gives CDR1 DFQATT, CDR2 SNEGSKA (reference sequence). J lost 3 bases, V lost 3 bases, and 4 bases had no gene match. The CDR3 runs 14 residues. The chain's CDR3 is CSARQGASGNTIYF. The CDR3 DNA sequence: TGCAGTGCTAGGCAGGGGGCTAGTGGAAACACCATATATTTT.

This clonotype turned up a few times. The J gene is TRBJ1-2, the V gene TRBV4-2; TRBD1 aligns across 9 bases. Germline V lookup: CDR1 LGHNA, CDR2 YNFKEQ. With 0 bases clipped from V and 7 bases from J, the junction kept 9 bases outside the gene matches. This CDR3 spans 16 amino acids. The CDR3 loop is CASSQDRRGQGGGYTF. The CDR3 coding sequence is TGTGCCAGCAGCCAAGATCGACGGGGACAGGGCGGTGGCTACACCTTC.